These T cell receptor beta chains were read from a single sample in a study of Ad26.COV2.S vaccination and SARS-CoV-2 variants. The repertoire was sequenced with immunoSEQ multiplex PCR; TCRdb's copy has only in-frame clones and lacks some. The sample has about 350,000 clones, approximately 85% seen once. The input for sequencing was peripheral blood, taken in a trial of Ad26.COV2.S vaccine versus placebo. These receptors were collected from a person aged 18-60 years who received the Ad26.COV2.S COVID-19 vaccine or a placebo. Each CDR3 is given with its conserved first and last residue. D genes are given only for firm matches. The size field is filled for only some rows; it gives once, few, many or a size class.

size: many
J: TRBJ1-5
V: TRBV5-5
D: .
DNA: TGTGCCAGCAGCTTGTGGGGGGAGGGCAATCAGCCCCAGCATTTT
CDR3: CASSLWGEGNQPQHF

size: .
J: TRBJ2-5
V: TRBV19
D: .
DNA: TGTGCCAGTAGTATCGCCAGGGGATACCAAGAGACCCAGTACTTC
CDR3: CASSIARGYQETQYF

size: .
J: TRBJ2-1
V: TRBV19
D: TRBD1
DNA: TGTGCCAGTAGTATTTCCGGGACAGGGTACAATGAGCAGTTCTTC
CDR3: CASSISGTGYNEQFF

size: .
J: TRBJ2-7
V: TRBV18
D: .
DNA: TGTGCCAGCTCACCAGTCGGGCCCAGGCCCTACGAGCAGTACTTC
CDR3: CASSPVGPRPYEQYF

size: .
J: TRBJ2-3
V: TRBV7-9
D: .
DNA: TGTGCCAGCAGCTCCCCTACAAGCACAGATACGCAGTATTTT
CDR3: CASSSPTSTDTQYF

size: once
J: TRBJ2-1
V: TRBV5-1
D: TRBD1
DNA: TGCGCCAGCAGCTTGGTGATGGCAGGGGGCTACAATGAGCAGTTCTTC
CDR3: CASSLVMAGGYNEQFF

size: .
J: TRBJ2-3
V: TRBV2
D: .
DNA: TGTGCCAGCAGTGAAGGAAGGGTGGGTGGCACAGATACGCAGTATTTT
CDR3: CASSEGRVGGTDTQYF

size: once
J: TRBJ2-7
V: TRBV11-2
D: .
DNA: TGTGCCAGCAGCTTCGGAGGGGTGATTTGGTACTTC
CDR3: CASSFGGVIWYF

size: .
J: TRBJ1-5
V: TRBV2
D: .
DNA: TGTGCCAGCCGGGCTGAGGGCAATCAGCCCCAGCATTTT
CDR3: CASRAEGNQPQHF

size: .
J: TRBJ2-1
V: TRBV27
D: TRBD2
DNA: TGTGCCAGCAGTCACCCGGCTAGCGGGAGGGACCATGAGCAGTTCTTC
CDR3: CASSHPASGRDHEQFF

size: .
J: TRBJ2-4
V: TRBV28
D: .
DNA: TGTGCCAGCAGTTTGGGCAGGGATCTAGCCAAAAACATTCAGTACTTC
CDR3: CASSLGRDLAKNIQYF

size: .
J: TRBJ2-7
V: TRBV6-1
D: .
DNA: TGTGCCAGCAGTGAAAGGTGGCTAGGATCCTACGAGCAGTACTTC
CDR3: CASSERWLGSYEQYF

size: .
J: TRBJ2-7
V: TRBV4-3
D: .
DNA: TGCGCCAGCAGCCAAGATAAAAGGGCAAGCGGGCCCCCCTACGAGCAGTACTTC
CDR3: CASSQDKRASGPPYEQYF

size: .
J: TRBJ1-1
V: TRBV6-2/TRBV6-3
D: TRBD1
DNA: TGTGCCAGCAGTTACCCCCACAGGGGGCGCATCACTGAAGCTTTCTTT
CDR3: CASSYPHRGRITEAFF

size: .
J: TRBJ2-2
V: TRBV6-6
D: .
DNA: TGTGCCTCCGGACAGACGAACACCGGGGAGCTGTTTTTT
CDR3: CASGQTNTGELFF

size: .
J: TRBJ2-5
V: TRBV5-5
D: .
DNA: TGTGCCAGCAGCTTCGGGGAGACCCAGTACTTC
CDR3: CASSFGETQYF

size: .
J: TRBJ2-2
V: TRBV9
D: TRBD2
DNA: TGTGCCAGCAGCGCACAGACTAGCGGGGTCACCGGGGAGCTGTTTTTT
CDR3: CASSAQTSGVTGELFF

size: .
J: TRBJ2-2
V: TRBV7-2
D: TRBD1
DNA: TGTGCCAGCAGCGTGGACAGGGGAGGCGGGGAGCTGTTTTTT
CDR3: CASSVDRGGGELFF

size: once
J: TRBJ1-1
V: TRBV10-3
D: .
DNA: TGTGCCATCAGTGAGAGTGGGACTGAAGCTTTCTTT
CDR3: CAISESGTEAFF

size: .
J: TRBJ2-2
V: TRBV5-1
D: TRBD2
DNA: TGCGCCAGCACCGGGACTAGCGGGAACACCGGGGAGCTGTTTTTT
CDR3: CASTGTSGNTGELFF

size: .
J: TRBJ1-3
V: TRBV6-5
D: .
DNA: TGTGCCAGCAGTCAAGGAAACACCATATATTTT
CDR3: CASSQGNTIYF

size: few
J: TRBJ2-3
V: TRBV11-3
D: .
DNA: TGTGCCAGCAGCCCGGGGCGGACTAGCACAGATACGCAGTATTTT
CDR3: CASSPGRTSTDTQYF

size: .
J: TRBJ2-7
V: TRBV7-9
D: .
DNA: TGTGCCAGCAGCTCTTTCAGCGACTCCCCTACCCCCTACGAGCAGTACTTC
CDR3: CASSSFSDSPTPYEQYF

size: .
J: TRBJ2-2
V: TRBV7-2
D: .
DNA: TGTGCCAGCAGCCCGCGGGGCGGGGAGCTGTTTTTT
CDR3: CASSPRGGELFF